The 21 T cell receptor beta chains below come from one sample, sequenced in a study of T cell responses to AZD1222 COVID-19 vaccine. The table came from immunoSEQ multiplex PCR; TCRdb's copy has only in-frame clones and leaves some out. The sample has more than 140,000 clones, approximately 89% seen once; the top ten hold about 4.6%. Sequencing was performed on peripheral blood, taken on day 0 of AZD1222 vaccination. These receptor sequences come from an adult in good health.

The rearrangement joins TRBV29-1 to TRBJ2-1, with 10 bases that match TRBD2. V lost 0 bases to trimming and J lost 7 bases; unmatched junction nucleotides: 15. Germline CDR1 SQVTM, CDR2 ANQGSEA. CDR3 length equals 18 residues. The CDR3 region is CSVEDIPFPSGRENEQFF. CDR3 in DNA: TGCAGCGTTGAAGACATTCCTTTCCCTAGCGGGAGAGAGAATGAGCAGTTCTTC.

This rearrangement joins TRBV9 to TRBJ2-5; D uncertain. Germline-derived CDR1 and CDR2 are SGDLS and YYNGEE. The CDR3 has 14 amino acids. The ends were cut back, 3 bases at V and 2 bases at J, with 11 bases in the middle. The CDR3 bases are TGTGCCAGCAGCGCCCGGTATAATCAAGAGACCCAGTACTTC. Translating gives CASSARYNQETQYF.

The chain employs TRBV24-1 and TRBJ2-1, with D perhaps being TRBD1 or TRBD2 (5 bases each). In germline, CDR1 is KGHDR, CDR2 SFDVKD. V lost 3 bases and J lost 0, with 14 bases in between. The CDR3 has 17 residues. The CDR3 DNA sequence: TGTGCCACCAGTGATGGGGGTCACCTGAGCTCCTACAATGAGCAGTTCTTC. Residues: CATSDGGHLSSYNEQFF.

The chain employs TRBV13 and TRBJ1-6, with D perhaps matching TRBD1 (6 bases). The ends were cut back, 6 bases at V and 8 bases at J, with 17 bases in the middle. The length of the CDR3 is 15 residues. Looked up from germline, CDR1 is PRHDT and CDR2 is FYEKMQ (reference sequence). CDR3 coding DNA: TGTGCCAGCAGGGTTGGGGGGGGCTCGGATTCACCCCTCCACTTT. Translating gives CASRVGGGSDSPLHF.

The chain combines TRBV28 with TRBJ1-2, with 7 bases matching TRBD1. Per the germline V gene, CDR1 is MDHEN and CDR2 is SYDVKM. The CDR3 has 14 residues. Trimming took 2 bases from V and 8 from J; bases not matched to a gene: 8. CDR3 nucleotides: TGTGCCAGCAGTTTAGGTCAGGGGGGTGAAGGCTACACCTTC. It encodes CASSLGQGGEGYTF.

This clone was detected once. The CDR3 spells CASSQEDRGEGNTEAFF. In DNA form, the CDR3 reads TGTGCCAGCAGCCAAGAGGACAGGGGCGAGGGGAACACTGAAGCTTTCTTT. The chain couples TRBV4-2 to TRBJ1-1; 9 positions match TRBD1. CDR1 LGHNA and CDR2 YNFKEQ come from the germline V gene. The CDR3 is 17 amino acids. Losses at the gene ends were 0 bases for V and 1 base for J; bases not matched to a gene: 6.

This rearrangement joins TRBV6-5 to TRBJ1-2; perhaps TRBD1 as D (6 bases). The V end lost 6 bases, the J end lost 0 bases, and 14 bases lay between the germline ends. CDR1 is MNHEY and CDR2 is SVGAGI in the germline V gene. This CDR3 is built from 15 residues. CDR3 region: CASSFRWTANYGYTF. CDR3 DNA: TGTGCCAGCAGCTTTCGGTGGACAGCTAACTATGGCTACACCTTC.

The rearrangement joins TRBV11-3 to TRBJ2-1; 7 bases align to TRBD1. The CDR3 covers 17 residues. V lost 2 bases and J lost 6; bases outside the gene matches: 13. Germline CDR1 is SGHNT and CDR2 is YENEEA. In DNA, the CDR3 is TGTGCCAGCAGCTTAACTCGAGGTACCGGGACAGTCAATGAGCAGTTCTTC. Translated: CASSLTRGTGTVNEQFF.

The chain carries TRBV7-3 and TRBJ2-3, with a weak D call TRBD1 (5 bases). Trimming left V 2 bases short and J 0 bases short, with 9 bases between. The CDR3 has 15 residues. The germline gives CDR1 SGHTA, CDR2 FQGTGA. CDR3 nucleotide sequence: TGTGCCAGCAGCTTAGGGGCTTTAAGCACAGATACGCAGTATTTT. Translated: CASSLGALSTDTQYF.

This chain uses TRBV9 with TRBJ2-1; 13 bases are shared with TRBD2. CDR3 size: 15 residues. Germline trimming cut 4 bases from V and 6 bases from J; bases unmatched to any gene: 4. Germline CDR1 is SGDLS and CDR2 is YYNGEE. The CDR3 spells CASSPWTSGSNEQFF. CDR3 sequence (DNA): TGTGCCAGCAGCCCTTGGACTAGCGGGAGCAATGAGCAGTTCTTC. The full variable domain, its missing parts supplied by reference TRBV9 and TRBJ2-1, is DSGVTQTPKHLITATGQRVTLRCSPRSGDLSVYWYQQSLDQGLQFLIQYYNGEERAKGNILERFSAQQFPDLHSELNLSSLELGDSALYFCASSPWTSGSNEQFFGPGTRLTVL.

The chain is built from TRBV5-1 and TRBJ2-1, with a weak D call TRBD2 (6 bases). V was cut by 0 bases and J by 3 bases, with 13 bases left in between. From germline, CDR1 is SGHRS and CDR2 YFSETQ. The CDR3 extends over 16 amino acids. This chain's CDR3 is CASSLDGGGYYNEQFF. CDR3 DNA sequence: TGCGCCAGCAGCTTGGACGGGGGAGGCTACTACAATGAGCAGTTCTTC.

V usage is TRBV5-3 and J usage is TRBJ2-7; the D gene is possibly TRBD2 (6 bases). TRBV5-3 is labeled an ORF, and its function is uncertain. The ends were cut back, 2 bases at V and 2 bases at J, with 14 bases in the middle. The CDR3 is made up of 15 amino acids. The CDR3 loop reads CARSFRRERPYEQYF. CDR3 coding DNA: TGTGCCAGAAGCTTCCGACGGGAGAGGCCCTACGAGCAGTACTTC.

Here the CDR3 DNA reads TGTGCCAGCAGTTGGAGGGGGGGGCAGGGCACTGAAGCTTTCTTT. It specifies CASSWRGGQGTEAFF. This chain uses TRBV27 with TRBJ1-1; D possibly corresponds to TRBD1 (6 bases). The CDR3 spans 15 residues. V was clipped by 4 bases and J by 4 bases, with 16 bases between them. CDR1 and CDR2 (germline): MNHEY, SMNVEV (reference sequence).

This rearrangement joins TRBV12-3 or TRBV12-4 to TRBJ2-1, with unresolved D. V lost 6 bases to trimming and J lost 6 bases, with 9 bases between them. This CDR3 is 12 amino acids long. The CDR3 sequence: CASSPELNEQFF. DNA of the CDR3: TGTGCCAGCAGCCCCGAGCTCAATGAGCAGTTCTTC.

This chain links TRBV27 with TRBJ2-2, with 9 nucleotides matching TRBD1. Germline V gene lookup returns CDR1 MNHEY and CDR2 SMNVEV (reference sequence). The J segment lost 3 bases and the V segment lost 1 base, leaving 6 bases of the junction unmatched. The CDR3 totals 17 residues. The CDR3 is CASSLLSGTGYTGELFF. The CDR3 bases are TGTGCCAGCAGTTTATTGTCCGGGACAGGGTACACCGGGGAGCTGTTTTTT.

The chain has TRBV28 and TRBJ2-7; TRBD1 agrees at 8 bases. Trimming cost V 5 bases and J 1 base; bases outside gene matches: 4. There are 14 residues in the CDR3. Looked up from germline, CDR1 is MDHEN and CDR2 is SYDVKM. The CDR3: CASSRGQASYEQYF. The CDR3 DNA reads TGTGCCAGCAGTCGGGGACAGGCGTCCTACGAGCAGTACTTC.

V gene TRBV2 combines with J gene TRBJ2-3; 7 positions agree with TRBD1. Germline CDR1 reads SNHLY; CDR2 reads FYNNEI. V gave up 6 bases and J gave up 3 bases; unmatched junction bases: 9. This CDR3 contains 15 residues. The CDR3 DNA reads as TGTGCCAGCAGCCTACAGGGGTTAAGGACAGATACGCAGTATTTT. This encodes CASSLQGLRTDTQYF.

The CDR3 region has the DNA TGTGCCAGCAGTTCCGGGACTAGGGACACCGGGGAGCTGTTTTTT. The encoded protein is CASSSGTRDTGELFF. J is TRBJ2-2 and V is TRBV28, with 8 bases fitting TRBD2. From germline, CDR1 is MDHEN and CDR2 SYDVKM. The V and J ends lost 4 bases and 3 bases, in that order; junction bases with no gene match: 4. CDR3 length: 15 residues.

This sequence joins TRBV4-3 and TRBJ2-7; the D gene could be TRBD1 or TRBD2 (5 bases each). The V and J ends lost 0 bases and 6 bases respectively, with 12 bases between them. Germline V gene sequence: CDR1 LGHNA, CDR2 YSLEER. This CDR3 has 14 amino acids. This CDR3 reads CASSQDEGPREQYF. Here the CDR3 DNA reads TGCGCCAGCAGCCAAGATGAGGGACCTCGCGAGCAGTACTTC.

The genes are TRBV3-1 (or the pseudogene TRBV3-2) and TRBJ2-7, with D possibly being TRBD2 (5 bases). Germline CDR1 reads LGHDT; CDR2 reads YNNKEL (reference sequence). The CDR3 sequence is 15 residues long. The V end lost 3 bases, the J end lost 1 base, and 13 bases lay between the germline ends. The CDR3 is CASSHFAGRSYEQYF. DNA of the CDR3: TGTGCCAGCAGCCATTTCGCGGGCCGTTCCTACGAGCAGTACTTC.

The chain is built from TRBV29-1 and TRBJ2-1; 7 nucleotides align to TRBD2. The length of the CDR3 is 16 residues. After removal of 3 bases from V and 7 bases from J, the junction contained 15 bases not matched to a gene. Germline lookup yields CDR1 SQVTM and CDR2 ANQGSEA. The CDR3: CSVEWRETRYFNEQFF. CDR3 in DNA: TGCAGCGTTGAGTGGCGGGAGACCCGATATTTTAATGAGCAGTTCTTC.